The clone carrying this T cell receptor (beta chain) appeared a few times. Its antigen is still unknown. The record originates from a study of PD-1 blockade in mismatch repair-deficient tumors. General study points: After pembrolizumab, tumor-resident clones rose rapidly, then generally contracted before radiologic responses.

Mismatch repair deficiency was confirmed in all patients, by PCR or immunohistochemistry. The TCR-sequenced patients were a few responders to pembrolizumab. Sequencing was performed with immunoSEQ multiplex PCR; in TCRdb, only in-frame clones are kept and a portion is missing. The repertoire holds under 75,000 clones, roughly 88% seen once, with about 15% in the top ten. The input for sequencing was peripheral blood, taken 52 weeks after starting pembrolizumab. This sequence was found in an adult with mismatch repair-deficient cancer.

CDR3 amino acids: CASSLRTGGGGYTF. The CDR3, as DNA: TGCGCCAGCAGCTTACGAACAGGGGGCGGTGGCTACACCTTC. The chain has TRBV4-1 and TRBJ1-2, with TRBD1 identical over 9 bases. V shed 5 bases and J 7 bases; nucleotides not matched to a gene: 8. The length of the CDR3 is 14 residues. Germline assignment: CDR1 MGHRA and CDR2 YSYEKL.